One T cell receptor beta chain is described in this entry. Antigen unknown. This sample is part of a study of T cell responses to AZD1222 COVID-19 vaccine. General observations from the study: Two AZD1222 administrations were followed by greater Spike-specific TCR breadth and depth. None of the repertoires were sampled until the peak T cell response had passed.

V lost 5 bases and J lost 7, with 12 bases in between. The CDR3 runs 13 residues. The table came from immunoSEQ multiplex PCR; TCRdb's copy has only in-frame clones and leaves some out. This table has some 110,000 clones, 88% appearing once. The V gene is TRBV12-3 or TRBV12-4, the J gene TRBJ1-5; unclear D gene. The clonotype was recovered from an adult in good health. This material consisted of peripheral blood, taken on day 0 of AZD1222 vaccination. This CDR3 reads CASSRVSGQPQHF. The DNA of the CDR3 is TGTGCCAGCAGTCGGGTTTCAGGACAGCCCCAGCATTTT.